Below, one TCR beta chain is given with its context. MiXCR, applied by TCRdb to the PCR reads, yields one record per CDR3 protein. The sample lists approximately 90,000 distinct CDR3 sequences, about 50% occurring once. This sample is part of a study of CDR3 diversity in severe acne. The CDR3 sequence is 15 residues long. The V and J ends lost 6 bases and 5 bases, in that order; junction bases with no gene match: 11. The germline V gene encodes CDR1 SNHLY and CDR2 FYNNEI. Material: blood. This chain connects TRBV2 to TRBJ2-7; 9 positions match TRBD1. The TCR comes from a male donor in good health, serving as a control. In nucleotides, the CDR3 is TGTGCCAGCAGCTCGACAGGGGGAGGGCTCCACGAGCAGTACTTC. Protein sequence: CASSSTGGGLHEQYF.